This T cell receptor beta chain was recovered during a study of cytomegalovirus exposure and HLA in healthy donors. Whole-study findings and limits: A later analysis found first-cohort TCR clusters tended to co-occur in the 90 to 150 validation repertoires.

TCRdb's copy holds only in-frame clones and misses some; the assay was immunoSEQ multiplex PCR. The repertoire holds over 90,000 clones, about 94% seen once, with 0.89% in the top ten. Comments on this clone: The antigen is undetermined.

The CDR3 is 14 residues long. Germline CDR1 and CDR2: SGDLS and YYNGEE. V lost 4 bases and J 4 bases, leaving 15 bases between the germline ends. The sequenced sample was PBMCs. The chain combines TRBV9 with TRBJ2-7, with D possibly matching TRBD1 (6 bases). The clonotype comes from a woman between 18 and 30 years old in good health and CMV-seronegative. The CDR3 loop reads CASSPSDSPYEQYF. The CDR3 DNA sequence: TGTGCCAGCAGCCCGTCGGACAGTCCATACGAGCAGTACTTC.